The 26 T cell receptor beta chains below all came from one sample that was sequenced in a study of T-cell memory formation after mild COVID-19 (dated by TCRdb to the early 2020s). Library preparation was by 5' RACE. Sequencing took place on an Illumina NovaSeq 6000. The raw public data were reprocessed by TCRdb itself: fastp quality trimming at Q25, MiXCR clonotype calling, in-frame beta chains only. Each entry merges the rows of one CDR3 protein and shows their most common DNA and genes. The sample records more than 250,000 distinct CDR3 sequences, around 15% of which are singletons. Of the sample, 20% to 25% falls within the top ten clones. Specimen: PBMCs or a T cell subset sorted from them (not recorded which). All receptors come from a man between 18 and 35 years old who had mild COVID-19 (a few samples of this study predate the infection). The sample titles of this study are shuffled in the database, so cell type and time point are left out; the donor was told from shared clones.

The rearrangement joins TRBV7-2 to TRBJ2-7; a possible D gene is TRBD2 (5 bases). The germline V gene has CDR1 SGHTA and CDR2 FQGNSA. Trimming cost V 3 bases and J 0 bases, with 9 bases left between them. CDR3 length: 14 amino acids. The CDR3 DNA reads TGTGCCAGCAGCTTCGACGGGAACTCCTACGAGCAGTACTTC. It yields the protein CASSFDGNSYEQYF.

The V gene is TRBV6-5, the J gene TRBJ2-1; D remains ambiguous. This CDR3 comprises 12 residues. The germline V gene encodes CDR1 MNHEY and CDR2 SVGAGI. Trimming took off 2 bases at V and 9 bases at J, with 8 bases between the two ends. CDR3: CASSYNFLEQFF. Here the CDR3 DNA reads TGTGCCAGCAGTTACAATTTTCTTGAGCAGTTCTTC.

This clonotype was counted a few times. The rearrangement uses TRBV2 and TRBJ2-3; the D call may be TRBD1 or TRBD2 (5 bases each). The CDR3 runs 14 residues. Trimming left V 2 bases short and J 2 bases short, with 8 bases between. The germline V gene has CDR1 SNHLY and CDR2 FYNNEI. The chain's CDR3 is CASSERDHTDTQYF. CDR3 bases: TGTGCCAGCAGTGAACGGGACCACACAGATACGCAGTATTTT.

This clonotype was counted a few times. The gene calls are TRBV12-3 or TRBV12-4 and TRBJ2-3, with 8 bases aligning to TRBD2. CDR3 size: 15 residues. J was trimmed by 1 base and V by 6 bases; bases with no gene match: 6. The chain's CDR3 is CASRRVTSGTDTQYF. The DNA of the CDR3 is TGTGCCAGCAGGAGGGTGACTAGCGGCACAGATACGCAGTATTTT.

J is TRBJ2-3 and V is TRBV6-2 or TRBV6-3; D might be TRBD2 (5 bases). CDR3 size: 15 residues. Trimming left V 6 bases short and J 0 bases short, with 13 bases between. Germline V CDR1 and CDR2: MNHEY, SVGEGT. CDR3: CASRRRVTSTDTQYF. CDR3 DNA sequence: TGTGCCAGCAGGAGGCGGGTTACTAGCACAGATACGCAGTATTTT.

The sample holds a few counts of this clonotype. The chain carries TRBV5-5 and TRBJ2-1; D perhaps matches TRBD2 (6 bases). Deletions cut 4 bases from V and 7 bases from J, with 21 bases between. The CDR3 spans 16 residues. Germline loops: CDR1 SGHKS, CDR2 YYEKEE (reference sequence). The CDR3 region is CASSAQLSGVLNEQFF. The DNA of the CDR3 is TGTGCCAGCAGCGCGCAACTTAGCGGAGTCTTGAATGAGCAGTTCTTC.

This clonotype came up a few times. The chain employs TRBV7-3 and TRBJ2-1, with D perhaps matching TRBD2 (5 bases). Trimming shortened V by 5 bases and J by 10 bases, and 12 bases separated the two germline ends. Germline assignment: CDR1 SGHTA and CDR2 FQGTGA. The CDR3 is made up of 12 amino acids. CDR3 nucleotides: TGTGCCAGCAGCCCCGGTGAGGGCGAGCAGTTCTTC. It is translated as CASSPGEGEQFF.

The chain combines TRBV7-6 with TRBJ2-7, with 7 bases lining up with TRBD2. The CDR3 length is 14 residues. Trimming at V came to 1 base and at J to 6 bases, leaving 6 bases not matched to a gene. Germline values: CDR1 SGHVS, CDR2 FNYEAQ. CDR3 in DNA: TGTGCCAGCAGCTTAGGGGGCGGGGGAGGCGAGCAGTACTTC. Amino acids: CASSLGGGGGEQYF.

The gene calls are TRBV7-9 and TRBJ2-7; 7 bases line up with TRBD1. In germline, CDR1 is SEHNR, CDR2 FQNEAQ (reference sequence). This CDR3 spans 16 amino acids. The CDR3 coding sequence is TGTGCCAGCAGCTTAGGACAGGGTGGCCGCGCCTATGAGCAGTACGTC. It specifies CASSLGQGGRAYEQYV.

The chain is built from TRBV10-2 and TRBJ1-1; D not certain. Per germline, CDR1 WSHSY and CDR2 SAAADI. The CDR3 has 14 amino acids. Trimming shortened V by 5 bases and J by 1 base, and 11 bases separated the two germline ends. The CDR3 reads CASSSTTQNTEAFF. In DNA form, the CDR3 reads TGCGCCAGCAGTTCCACGACCCAGAACACTGAAGCTTTCTTT.

This clonotype has a handful of counts. The chain uses TRBV12-3 or TRBV12-4 and TRBJ1-5; weak D call: TRBD1 (5 bases). V lost 5 bases to trimming and J lost 4 bases, with 15 bases between them. The CDR3 is made up of 15 amino acids. The CDR3 DNA is TGTGCCAGCAGTGCTTACCGGGACGAGAATCAGCCCCAGCATTTT. Amino acids: CASSAYRDENQPQHF.

The chain is built from TRBV5-1 and TRBJ2-3; weak D call: TRBD1 (5 bases). Germline lookup yields CDR1 SGHRS and CDR2 YFSETQ. The CDR3 is 14 amino acids. Trimming took 7 bases from V and 2 from J, leaving 14 bases between them. The CDR3 DNA reads as TGCGCCAGCGGGGCCGCAGCCCCCACAGATACGCAGTATTTT. As protein: CASGAAAPTDTQYF.

This clonotype has ten or more counts. CDR3 region: CSVEGQGYEQYF. The CDR3 coding sequence is TGCAGCGTTGAAGGGCAGGGCTACGAGCAGTACTTC. The genes are TRBV29-1 and TRBJ2-7; possible D gene TRBD1, 5 bases. The CDR3 has 12 amino acids. Between the trimmed V and J ends, which lost 1 base and 3 bases, there was a span of 7 bases. The germline V gene encodes CDR1 SQVTM and CDR2 ANQGSEA.

This clonotype was found a few times. This sequence joins TRBV7-9 and TRBJ1-1; no clear D gene. The V and J ends lost 5 bases and 10 bases respectively, with 14 bases between them. The CDR3 covers 12 residues. Germline V gene data show CDR1 as SEHNR and CDR2 as FQNEAQ (reference sequence). CDR3 sequence reads: CASSLPPEGAFF. In DNA, the CDR3 is TGTGCCAGCAGCCTCCCCCCTGAGGGAGCTTTCTTT.

The rearrangement links TRBV20-1 to TRBJ2-1, with TRBD2 identical over 11 bases. After removal of 5 bases from V and 5 bases from J, the junction contained 11 bases not matched to a gene. Germline V gene data show CDR1 as DFQATT and CDR2 as SNEGSKA (reference sequence). The CDR3 consists of 16 residues. CDR3 protein: CSALLLIAGGHNEQFF. The CDR3 region has the DNA TGCAGTGCTCTTCTCCTAATAGCGGGGGGGCACAATGAGCAGTTCTTC.

The chain combines TRBV18 with TRBJ1-1, with D possibly matching TRBD1 (6 bases). Trimming cost V 5 bases and J 1 base, with 11 bases left between them. This CDR3 is built from 14 residues. Germline assignment: CDR1 KGHSH and CDR2 LQKENI. The CDR3 DNA reads TGTGCCAGCTCAGGGACACAGGAGAACACTGAAGCTTTCTTT. Translation: CASSGTQENTEAFF.

CDR3 sequence (DNA): TGTGCTAGTGGTTTAGAGTTCAACACTGAAGCTTTCTTT. This codes for CASGLEFNTEAFF. The chain employs TRBV12-5 and TRBJ1-1; D is unresolved. V lost 3 bases and J lost 2, with 7 bases in between. The length of the CDR3 is 13 residues. The germline gives CDR1 LGHNT, CDR2 FRNRAP.

The chain joins TRBV12-3 or TRBV12-4 to TRBJ1-5; D possibly corresponds to TRBD1 (6 bases). This CDR3 is built from 10 residues. The V gene lost 11 bases and the J gene lost 7 bases, with 9 bases spanning the gap. The CDR3, as DNA: TGTGCCCGGGGGCGGCAGCCCCAGCATTTT. Residues: CARGRQPQHF.

V gene TRBV29-1 combines with J gene TRBJ1-1; no clear D gene. Trimming took 4 bases from V and 0 from J, leaving 12 bases between them. The length of the CDR3 is 14 residues. CDR1 and CDR2 from the germline V gene are SQVTM and ANQGSEA. CDR3 in DNA: TGCAGCGTTGTGGGGAATGCTCTGAACACTGAAGCTTTCTTT. The encoded protein is CSVVGNALNTEAFF.

This clonotype was picked up a small number of times. The chain links TRBV2 to TRBJ1-1; D uncertain. Germline lookup yields CDR1 SNHLY and CDR2 FYNNEI. The CDR3 length is 16 residues. V gave up 0 bases and J gave up 1 base, with 12 bases separating them. CDR3 sequence (DNA): TGTGCCAGCAGTGAAGCGCTGGGCAGACCGAACACTGAAGCTTTCTTT. This codes for CASSEALGRPNTEAFF.

This chain uses TRBV5-1 with TRBJ2-5; TRBD1 agrees at 8 bases. Trimming took 2 bases from V and 4 from J; bases not matched to a gene: 4. Germline V gene sequence: CDR1 SGHRS, CDR2 YFSETQ. The CDR3 is 14 amino acids. In DNA form, the CDR3 reads TGCGCCAGCAGCTTCAACGACAGGGGAGAGACCCAGTACTTC. Amino acid sequence: CASSFNDRGETQYF. The complete variable domain, with remaining parts taken from reference TRBV5-1 and TRBJ2-5, reads KAGVTQTPRYLIKTRGQQVTLSCSPISGHRSVSWYQQTPGQGLQFLFEYFSETQRNKGNFPGRFSGRQFSNSRSEMNVSTLELGDSALYLCASSFNDRGETQYFGPGTRLLVL.

V is TRBV29-1 and J is TRBJ2-7; TRBD1 aligns across 7 bases. Germline CDR1 SQVTM, CDR2 ANQGSEA. V was pared by 3 bases and J by 3 bases, with 2 bases of the junction left unmatched. CDR3 length equals 12 residues. DNA of the CDR3: TGCAGCGTTGAGAGGGACAGCTACGAGCAGTACTTC. It encodes CSVERDSYEQYF.

This clonotype was recorded many times. The J gene is TRBJ2-4, the V gene TRBV7-3, with 7 bases aligning to TRBD2. The CDR3 extends over 14 amino acids. Germline V CDR1 and CDR2: SGHTA, FQGTGA. Trimming cost V 4 bases and J 8 bases; bases outside gene matches: 8. The CDR3 DNA reads as TGTGCCAGCAGCTCCGTGGGAGGGCCGGACATTCAGTACTTC. Translation: CASSSVGGPDIQYF.

This chain joins TRBV7-2 and TRBJ2-3, with TRBD2 identical over 10 bases. With 4 bases clipped from V and 1 base from J, the junction kept 2 bases outside the gene matches. Germline V lookup: CDR1 SGHTA, CDR2 FQGNSA. This CDR3 comprises 15 residues. For the CDR3, the DNA is TGTGCCAGCAGCTCTAGCGGGGGAGGCACAGATACGCAGTATTTT. Translating it yields CASSSSGGGTDTQYF. The full variable domain, completed using reference TRBV7-2 and TRBJ2-3, is GAGVSQSPSNKVTEKGKDVELRCDPISGHTALYWYRQSLGQGLEFLIYFQGNSAPDKSGLPSDRFSAERTGGSVSTLTIQRTQQEDSAVYLCASSSSGGGTDTQYFGPGTRLTVL.

This clonotype was counted ten times or more. The rearrangement uses TRBV2 and TRBJ2-5; TRBD2 matches 13 bases. The V gene end was trimmed by 6 bases and the J gene end by 5 bases; junction bases not matched to a gene: 3. There are 14 residues in the CDR3. CDR1 SNHLY and CDR2 FYNNEI come from the germline V gene. The CDR3 coding sequence is TGTGCCAGCAGGCCGGGACTAGCGGGGGAGACCCAGTACTTC. Protein sequence: CASRPGLAGETQYF.

This sequence joins TRBV5-8 and TRBJ2-1, with unresolved D. Trimming cost V 0 bases and J 6 bases, with 7 bases left between them. This CDR3 spans 13 amino acids. The germline V gene encodes CDR1 SGHTS and CDR2 YDEGEE. CDR3 residues: CASSLEVGNEQFF. CDR3 sequence (DNA): TGTGCCAGCAGCTTGGAAGTAGGCAATGAGCAGTTCTTC.